A few counts support the clone carrying this TCR beta chain. The sample belongs to a study of cytomegalovirus exposure and HLA in healthy donors. Germline values: CDR1 KGHSH, CDR2 LQKENI. The CDR3 has 14 residues. J was trimmed by 6 bases and V by 8 bases; bases with no gene match: 9. Clones were sequenced by immunoSEQ multiplex PCR, and TCRdb holds only the in-frame ones, with some missing. Of approximately 160,000 clones in the sample, around four fifths are singletons; the top ten hold 2% to 2.5%. This chain connects TRBV18 to TRBJ1-4; TRBD1 matches at 7 bases. The source of this sequence is a man younger than 40 in good health and CMV-seropositive. Sequences were obtained from PBMCs. CDR3 coding DNA: TGTGCCAGCCGCAGGGGGAGTACCGATGAAAAACTGTTTTTT. This codes for CASRRGSTDEKLFF.